The rows below give T cell receptor beta chains drawn from one sample of a study of response to subunit inactivated influenza vaccine. MiXCR, applied by TCRdb to the RT-PCR reads, yields one record per CDR3 protein. The repertoire holds some 500,000 distinct CDR3 sequences, with approximately 17% as singletons. The sample was CD4+ T cells sorted from PBMCs, taken roughly 24 months after vaccination. The receptors here all came from a man aged 50 to 75 who received an inactivated influenza vaccine. The CDR3 runs from the conserved cysteine through the conserved F or W. A D gene is named only where the DNA matches it firmly. Clone size, where shown, is once, few, many, or a class for clones that have expanded.

D	J	size	V	DNA	CDR3
NA	TRBJ2-7	many	TRBV6-2/TRBV6-3	TGTGCCAGCAGTTACGCGGGAACCTACGAGCAGTACTTC	CASSYAGTYEQYF
NA	TRBJ2-5	few	TRBV7-6	TGTGCCAGCAGCTTAGCGCAAGTCGGGACCCAGTACTTC	CASSLAQVGTQYF
TRBD1	TRBJ1-6	once	TRBV10-3	TGTGCCATCAGTCAGGGACAGTCCAATTCACCCCTCCACTTT	CAISQGQSNSPLHF
NA	TRBJ2-3	few	TRBV7-2	TGTGCCAGCAGCCAGCCTAGCACAGATACGCAGTATTTT	CASSQPSTDTQYF
NA	TRBJ2-5	NA	TRBV6-5	TGTGCCAGCAGTTACTTCCGGCAGGGGTTTGGGGAGACCCAGTACTTC	CASSYFRQGFGETQYF
NA	TRBJ2-3	few	TRBV20-1	TGCAGTGCTACCAACGGAGGGGCAGATACGCAGTATTTT	CSATNGGADTQYF
TRBD2	TRBJ2-3	few	TRBV9	TGTGCCAGCAGCGTAGCGGCGGGGGGAAGCACAGATACGCAGTATTTT	CASSVAAGGSTDTQYF
NA	TRBJ2-5	few	TRBV12-3/TRBV12-4	TGTGCCAGCAGTTTCTTTGGGGGGAAGACCCAGTACTTC	CASSFFGGKTQYF
NA	TRBJ2-2	NA	TRBV24-1	TGTGCCCTCCAGGGAGACACCGGGGAGCTGTTTTTT	CALQGDTGELFF
NA	TRBJ2-7	NA	TRBV2	TGTGCCAGCAGAACACCGCATACCTCCTACGAGCAGTACTTC	CASRTPHTSYEQYF
NA	TRBJ2-5	NA	TRBV10-3	TGTGCCCCAGGGCTCCTGTACCAAGAGACCCAGTACTTC	CAPGLLYQETQYF
NA	TRBJ1-6	many	TRBV25-1	TGTGCCAGCAGTGAATACGGGGGGTGGGAGGCACCCCTCCACTTT	CASSEYGGWEAPLHF
NA	TRBJ1-2	few	TRBV29-1	TGCAGCGTTAACCACTATGGCTACACCTTC	CSVNHYGYTF
TRBD2	TRBJ2-3	NA	TRBV10-1	TGCGCCAGCAGTGAGTCGTGGACTAGCGATGCAGATACGCAGTATTTT	CASSESWTSDADTQYF
TRBD1	TRBJ2-7	once	TRBV29-1	TGCAGCGTTGAAGGACAGGGGATGGAGCAGTACTTC	CSVEGQGMEQYF
TRBD1	TRBJ2-2	few	TRBV9	TGTGCCAGCAGCGTTGGACAGGGGGTTACCGGGGAGCTGTTTTTT	CASSVGQGVTGELFF
NA	TRBJ2-1	NA	TRBV29-1	TGCAGCGTTGAAGATCGCATTCGGGGAACCTACAATGAGCAGTTCTTC	CSVEDRIRGTYNEQFF
TRBD2	TRBJ2-7	NA	TRBV20-1	TGCAGTGCTCAGGCGCCGGGACTAGCGGGAGTGGGTCGCTCCTACGAGCAGTACTTC	CSAQAPGLAGVGRSYEQYF
NA	TRBJ2-5	once	TRBV20-1	TGCAGTGCTATTTATGGGGGCAAAGAGACCCAGTACTTC	CSAIYGGKETQYF
NA	TRBJ2-7	few	TRBV28	TGTGCCAGCAGTTTAGGGTACTGGAGGTTTGGATCCAATACCTACGAGCAGTACTTC	CASSLGYWRFGSNTYEQYF
NA	TRBJ1-1	NA	TRBV2	TGTGCCAGCAGTGTCCTGGCCCCAAGGGGTGAAGCTTTCTTT	CASSVLAPRGEAFF
NA	TRBJ2-7	many	TRBV11-2	TGTGCCAGCAGCTTATACCAGGGGTCCTACGAGCAGTACTTC	CASSLYQGSYEQYF
NA	TRBJ2-5	NA	TRBV5-1	TGCGCCAGCAGCTCAGGGGCCGGGAGGGAGACCCAGTACTTC	CASSSGAGRETQYF
NA	TRBJ2-2	NA	TRBV5-5	TGTGCCAGCAGCTTCGCCTTGGGGGCTCCCGGGGAGCTGTTTTTT	CASSFALGAPGELFF
NA	TRBJ2-7	few	TRBV10-3	TGTGCCATCAAGGGGAGCTCGGGCTACGAGCAGTACTTC	CAIKGSSGYEQYF
TRBD2	TRBJ2-3	few	TRBV20-1	TGCAGTGCCACCGGGACTAAGAATACGCAGTATTTT	CSATGTKNTQYF
TRBD1	TRBJ1-1	NA	TRBV6-2/TRBV6-3	TGTGCCAGCAGATTACAGGGGGCGCCGGCTTTCTTT	CASRLQGAPAFF